This is a list of T cell receptor beta chains from one sample in a study of graft-versus-host responses after intestinal transplantation. These receptors' antigens are unknown. Generated by immunoSEQ multiplex PCR, the TCRdb table keeps only in-frame clones and is missing some. The repertoire holds nearly 110,000 clones, with 87% as singletons. The material sequenced was unstimulated CD4+ T cells sorted from spleen or lymph node cells, taken before transplant. All receptors come from a human donor who was the organ donor for an intestinal transplant. Each CDR3 is given with its conserved first and last residue. Each record gives: V gene, CDR3 length, clone size, J gene, D gene, CDR3 protein, CDR3 DNA. A D gene is named only where the DNA matches it firmly. Clone size is not always given. Where it is, it says once, few, many or a class for expanded clones.

TRBV5-5	15	few	TRBJ2-2	TRBD2	CASRLAGGRTGELFF	TGTGCCAGCAGGTTAGCGGGGGGCCGAACCGGGGAGCTGTTTTTT
TRBV7-3	15	.	TRBJ2-3	.	CASSLYGAFTDTQYF	TGTGCCAGCAGCTTATACGGGGCCTTCACAGATACGCAGTATTTT
TRBV7-2	14	.	TRBJ2-5	.	CASSAGPIQETQYF	TGCGCCAGCAGCGCGGGACCGATCCAAGAGACCCAGTACTTC
TRBV5-5	16	.	TRBJ1-1	.	CASSWTASGTVTEAFF	TGTGCCAGCAGCTGGACCGCCTCCGGGACGGTGACTGAAGCTTTCTTT
TRBV6-1	18	.	TRBJ2-3	.	CASSEAVTRRLWADTQYF	TGTGCCAGCAGTGAAGCAGTTACGAGGCGGCTTTGGGCAGATACGCAGTATTTT
TRBV19	15	.	TRBJ2-2	TRBD2	CASKNYGSGVGELFF	TGTGCCAGTAAAAATTATGGTAGCGGGGTCGGGGAGCTGTTTTTT
TRBV11-2	13	once	TRBJ2-5	.	CASSRDYQETQYF	TGTGCCAGCAGCCGGGACTACCAAGAGACCCAGTACTTC
TRBV7-3	13	.	TRBJ1-2	.	CASSPSGNYGYTF	TGTGCCAGCAGCCCCTCGGGGAACTATGGCTACACCTTC
TRBV5-4	14	.	TRBJ2-3	.	CASSLDGNTDTQYF	TGTGCCAGCAGTCTGGACGGAAACACAGATACGCAGTATTTT
TRBV30	15	.	TRBJ2-7	TRBD2	CAWISGDSGRYEQYF	TGTGCCTGGATCTCTGGCGATAGCGGGAGGTACGAGCAGTACTTC
TRBV7-6	14	.	TRBJ2-3	.	CASSLAGDEDTQYF	TGTGCCAGCAGCTTAGCGGGGGACGAGGATACGCAGTATTTT
TRBV10-3	15	.	TRBJ1-6	.	CAISTGNPTNSPLHF	TGTGCCATCAGTACAGGGAACCCCACTAATTCACCCCTCCACTTT
TRBV6-5	14	.	TRBJ1-5	.	CASTVRVSVGPQHF	TGTGCCAGTACAGTCAGGGTCTCGGTGGGGCCCCAGCATTTT
TRBV27	16	.	TRBJ1-2	.	CASTLAFPPDQHGYTF	TGTGCCAGCACCTTGGCGTTTCCGCCCGACCAACATGGCTACACCTTC
TRBV5-1	15	.	TRBJ1-5	.	CASSLDGQNNQPQHF	TGCGCCAGCAGCTTGGACGGACAGAACAATCAGCCCCAGCATTTT
TRBV6-5	15	.	TRBJ1-3	TRBD1	CASSLTGGVGNTIYF	TGTGCCAGCAGCCTGACAGGGGGAGTTGGAAACACCATATATTTT
TRBV28	15	.	TRBJ2-5	.	CASSSTGRASKTQYF	TGTGCCAGCAGTTCGACGGGCAGGGCGTCGAAGACCCAGTACTTC
TRBV5-1	17	.	TRBJ2-1	TRBD2	CASSLGDWRESNNEQFF	TGCGCCAGCAGCTTGGGTGATTGGCGGGAGTCTAACAATGAGCAGTTCTTC
TRBV5-6	14	few	TRBJ1-4	.	CASSLRGFNEKLFF	TGTGCCAGCAGCTTGCGGGGGTTTAATGAAAAACTGTTTTTT
TRBV10-2	14	.	TRBJ2-1	.	CASTTRNFYNEQFF	TGCGCCAGCACGACTAGAAATTTCTACAATGAGCAGTTCTTC
TRBV5-1	15	.	TRBJ2-3	TRBD2	CASSPSGGSTDTQYF	TGCGCCAGCAGCCCGAGCGGGGGGAGCACAGATACGCAGTATTTT
TRBV7-9	16	.	TRBJ2-1	.	CASSLLGRGSYNEQFF	TGTGCCAGCAGCTTATTGGGAAGGGGCTCCTACAATGAGCAGTTCTTC
TRBV6-1	12	.	TRBJ2-4	.	CATATNKNIQYF	TGTGCCACCGCGACGAACAAAAACATTCAGTACTTC
TRBV2	15	few	TRBJ1-3	.	CASSARVGSGNTIYF	TGTGCCAGCAGTGCTCGCGTAGGGTCTGGAAACACCATATATTTT
TRBV28	17	.	TRBJ2-3	TRBD1	CASRPGERGRRTDTQYF	TGTGCCAGCAGACCAGGCGAGAGGGGGCGTCGGACAGATACGCAGTATTTT
TRBV6-4	14	once	TRBJ2-3	.	CASSELGGTDTQYF	TGTGCCAGCAGTGAGCTGGGGGGCACAGATACGCAGTATTTT
TRBV5-6	14	.	TRBJ1-1	.	CASSFLTRNTEAFF	TGTGCCAGCAGCTTCCTTACGAGGAACACTGAAGCTTTCTTT
TRBV6-5	13	.	TRBJ1-6	TRBD1	CASRTGSNSPLHF	TGTGCCAGCAGGACAGGGTCTAATTCACCCCTCCACTTT
TRBV5-6	14	.	TRBJ1-3	.	CASSLGTSGNTIYF	TGTGCCAGCAGCCTTGGGACGTCTGGAAACACCATATATTTT
TRBV27	16	.	TRBJ1-6	.	CASTPYRRTENSPLHF	TGTGCCAGCACCCCTTACCGTCGGACAGAGAATTCACCCCTCCACTTT
TRBV4-2	16	.	TRBJ1-4	.	CASSQGGSSTNEKLFF	TGTGCCAGCAGCCAGGGGGGCTCTTCAACTAATGAAAAACTGTTTTTT
TRBV6-1	14	.	TRBJ1-5	.	CASSEGGSNQPQHF	TGTGCCAGCAGTGAGGGGGGGAGCAATCAGCCCCAGCATTTT
TRBV10-2	15	.	TRBJ1-3	.	CASSESLGSGNTIYF	TGCGCCAGCAGTGAGTCTTTGGGTTCTGGAAACACCATATATTTT
TRBV6-1	14	.	TRBJ1-2	.	CASSESGRLYGYTF	TGTGCCAGCAGTGAATCTGGAAGACTCTATGGCTACACCTTC
TRBV5-1	18	.	TRBJ2-6	TRBD1	CASSSLRGSDSGANVLTF	TGCGCCAGCAGCTCCCTCAGGGGGAGCGACTCTGGGGCCAACGTCCTGACTTTC
TRBV5-4	15	.	TRBJ2-1	.	CASYFMGRDYNEQFF	TGTGCCAGCTATTTCATGGGACGGGACTACAATGAGCAGTTCTTC
TRBV11-3	14	.	TRBJ2-5	.	CASSLGTPQETQYF	TGTGCCAGCAGCTTAGGGACCCCCCAGGAGACCCAGTACTTC
TRBV5-1	17	.	TRBJ1-3	.	CASSFGGGITRGNTIYF	TGCGCCAGCAGCTTTGGAGGGGGGATCACAAGAGGAAACACCATATATTTT
TRBV5-1	14	.	TRBJ1-2	.	CASTGGAGDYGYTF	TGCGCCAGCACCGGGGGGGCAGGTGACTATGGCTACACCTTC
TRBV7-2	15	once	TRBJ2-7	.	CASSLAVQASYEQYF	TGTGCCAGCAGCTTAGCGGTGCAGGCTTCCTACGAGCAGTACTTC
TRBV7-8	14	few	TRBJ1-1	.	CASSWGHQNTEAFF	TGTGCCAGCAGCTGGGGACATCAGAACACTGAAGCTTTCTTT
TRBV27	14	once	TRBJ1-1	TRBD1	CASSGRQGTTEAFF	TGTGCCAGCAGTGGCAGACAGGGTACGACTGAAGCTTTCTTT
TRBV19	14	.	TRBJ1-5	TRBD1	CASISDRGGQPQHF	TGTGCCAGTATCTCCGACAGGGGAGGTCAGCCCCAGCATTTT
TRBV6-1	14	few	TRBJ1-4	TRBD1	CASSAGDRVEKLFF	TGTGCCAGCAGTGCGGGGGACAGGGTTGAAAAACTGTTTTTT
TRBV5-1	15	.	TRBJ2-7	TRBD1	CASSPDRGRAYEQYF	TGCGCCAGCAGCCCGGACAGGGGGCGGGCCTACGAGCAGTACTTC
TRBV4-1	17	once	TRBJ1-6	.	CASSQDSVPSYNSPLHF	TGCGCCAGCAGCCAAGATTCTGTCCCCTCCTATAATTCACCCCTCCACTTT
TRBV27	14	.	TRBJ2-2	.	CASSLSRVAGELFF	TGTGCCAGCAGTTTATCGAGGGTTGCCGGGGAGCTGTTTTTT
TRBV9	15	.	TRBJ2-1	TRBD1	CASSVVGGQYNEQFF	TGTGCCAGCAGCGTAGTTGGGGGACAGTACAATGAGCAGTTCTTC
TRBV5-4	14	.	TRBJ2-7	TRBD2	CASSSPGLACEQYF	TGTGCCAGCAGCTCCCCGGGACTAGCCTGCGAGCAGTACTTC
TRBV5-1	16	.	TRBJ1-3	TRBD1	CASSARQGARGNTIYF	TGCGCCAGCAGCGCCCGACAGGGGGCGCGGGGAAACACCATATATTTT
TRBV12-5	16	.	TRBJ2-7	.	CASGLGRTATTYEQYF	TGTGCTAGTGGTTTGGGTCGGACAGCAACGACCTACGAGCAGTACTTC
TRBV7-9	15	.	TRBJ2-7	TRBD1	CASSLGQGNFHEQYF	TGTGCCAGCAGCCTAGGACAGGGGAATTTCCACGAGCAGTACTTC
TRBV18	15	.	TRBJ2-1	TRBD1	CASSAGTGANNEQFF	TGTGCCAGCTCTGCCGGGACAGGAGCAAACAATGAGCAGTTCTTC
TRBV6-1	15	.	TRBJ2-7	.	CASSDEQGITYEQYF	TGTGCCAGCAGTGATGAACAGGGTATAACCTACGAGCAGTACTTC
TRBV6-6	14	.	TRBJ1-1	.	CASSYSSEDTEAFF	TGTGCCAGCAGTTACTCAAGTGAGGACACTGAAGCTTTCTTT
TRBV5-5	19	.	TRBJ2-3	TRBD1	CASSFGDRAFSPRTDTQYF	TGTGCCAGCAGCTTCGGGGACAGGGCGTTTTCACCCCGCACAGATACGCAGTATTTT
TRBV29-1	13	.	TRBJ1-1	.	CSVSDGRNTEAFF	TGCAGCGTGTCAGACGGGCGGAACACTGAAGCTTTCTTT
TRBV25-1	15	.	TRBJ2-6	TRBD1	CASSRQGTGANVLTF	TGTGCCAGCAGTCGACAGGGGACCGGGGCCAACGTCCTGACTTTC